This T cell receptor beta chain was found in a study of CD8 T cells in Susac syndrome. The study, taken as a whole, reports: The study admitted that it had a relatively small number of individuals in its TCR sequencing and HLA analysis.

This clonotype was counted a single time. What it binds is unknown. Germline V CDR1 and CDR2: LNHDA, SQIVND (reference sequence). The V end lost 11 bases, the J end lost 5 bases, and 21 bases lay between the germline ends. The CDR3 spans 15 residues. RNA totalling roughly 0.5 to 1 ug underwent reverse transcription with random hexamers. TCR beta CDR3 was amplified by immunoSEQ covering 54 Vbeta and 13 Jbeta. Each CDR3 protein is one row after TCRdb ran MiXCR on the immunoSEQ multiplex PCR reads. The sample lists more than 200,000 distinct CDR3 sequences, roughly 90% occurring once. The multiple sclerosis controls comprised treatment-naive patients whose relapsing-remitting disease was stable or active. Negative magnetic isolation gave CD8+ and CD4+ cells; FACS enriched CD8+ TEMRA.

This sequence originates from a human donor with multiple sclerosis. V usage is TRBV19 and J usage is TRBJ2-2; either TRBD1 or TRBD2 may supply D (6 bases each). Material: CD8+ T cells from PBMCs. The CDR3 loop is CAASQTGAGTGELFF. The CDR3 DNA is TGTGCCGCTAGCCAGACGGGGGCGGGTACCGGGGAGCTGTTTTTT.